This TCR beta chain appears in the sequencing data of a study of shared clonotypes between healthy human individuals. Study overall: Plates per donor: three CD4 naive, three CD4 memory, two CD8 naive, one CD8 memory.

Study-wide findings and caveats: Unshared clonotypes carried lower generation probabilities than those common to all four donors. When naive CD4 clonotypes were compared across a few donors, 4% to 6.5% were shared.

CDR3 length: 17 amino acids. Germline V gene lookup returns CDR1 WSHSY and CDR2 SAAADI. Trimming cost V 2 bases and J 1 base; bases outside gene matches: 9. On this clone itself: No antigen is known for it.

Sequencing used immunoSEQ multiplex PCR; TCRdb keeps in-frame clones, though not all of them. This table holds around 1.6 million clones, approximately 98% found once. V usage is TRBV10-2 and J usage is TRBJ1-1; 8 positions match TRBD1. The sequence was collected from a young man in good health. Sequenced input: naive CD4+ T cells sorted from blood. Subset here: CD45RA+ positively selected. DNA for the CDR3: TGCGCCAGCAGTGAGACAGGGGGACGGAAGGGGAACACTGAAGCTTTCTTT. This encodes CASSETGGRKGNTEAFF.